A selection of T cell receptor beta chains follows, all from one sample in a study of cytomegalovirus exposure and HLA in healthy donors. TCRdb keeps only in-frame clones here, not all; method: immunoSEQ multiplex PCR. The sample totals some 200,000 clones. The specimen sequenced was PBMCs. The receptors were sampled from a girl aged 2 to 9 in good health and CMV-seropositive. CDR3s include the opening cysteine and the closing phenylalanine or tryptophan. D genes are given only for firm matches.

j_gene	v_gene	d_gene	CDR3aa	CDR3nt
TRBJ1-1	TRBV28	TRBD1	CASLGTGGMNTEAFF	TGTGCCAGCCTAGGGACAGGGGGGATGAACACTGAAGCTTTCTTT
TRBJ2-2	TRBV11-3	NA	CASSPTGLTNTGELFF	TGTGCCAGCAGCCCGACAGGATTGACGAACACCGGGGAGCTGTTTTTT
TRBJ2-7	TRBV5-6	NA	CASSLWGDSPYEQYF	TGTGCCAGCAGCTTGTGGGGGGACAGCCCCTACGAGCAGTACTTC
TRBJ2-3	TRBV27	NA	CASSFMQGTDTQYF	TGTGCCAGCAGTTTCATGCAGGGGACAGATACGCAGTATTTT
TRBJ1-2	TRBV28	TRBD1	CASSLDRAYGYTF	TGTGCCAGCAGCCTGGACAGGGCTTATGGCTACACCTTC
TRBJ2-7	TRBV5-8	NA	CASSLFRVSTYEQYF	TGTGCCAGCAGCTTGTTCAGGGTATCAACCTACGAGCAGTACTTC
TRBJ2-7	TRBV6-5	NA	CASSYGRGEVYEQYF	TGTGCCAGCAGTTACGGGAGGGGGGAGGTTTACGAGCAGTACTTC
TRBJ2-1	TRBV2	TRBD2	CASSDILAGGGEQFF	TGTGCCAGCAGTGACATACTAGCGGGAGGAGGTGAGCAGTTCTTC
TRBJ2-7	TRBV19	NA	CASSSPRGGPVEQYF	TGTGCCAGTAGTAGCCCGAGGGGGGGTCCGGTTGAGCAGTACTTC
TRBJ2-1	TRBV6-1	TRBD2	CASSEQTSGRREFF	TGTGCCAGCAGTGAACAGACTAGCGGGAGGAGGGAGTTCTTC
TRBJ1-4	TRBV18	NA	CASSPRAPGEEKLFF	TGTGCCAGCTCACCGCGGGCCCCAGGAGAAGAAAAACTGTTTTTT
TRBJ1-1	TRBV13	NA	CASSLLTWPEAFF	TGTGCCAGCAGCTTACTCACCTGGCCTGAAGCTTTCTTT
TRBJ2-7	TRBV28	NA	CASSPAYEQYF	TGTGCCAGCAGTCCAGCCTACGAGCAGTACTTC
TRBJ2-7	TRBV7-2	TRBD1	CASSLRTLQGAGEQYF	TGTGCCAGCAGCTTAAGGACTCTCCAGGGGGCAGGGGAGCAGTACTTC
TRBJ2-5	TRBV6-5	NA	CASSLGPQETQYF	TGTGCCAGCAGCCTGGGCCCCCAAGAGACCCAGTACTTC
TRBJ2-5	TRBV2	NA	CASSVSFSEAGQETQYF	TGTGCCAGCAGTGTCTCCTTCTCGGAGGCGGGCCAAGAGACCCAGTACTTC
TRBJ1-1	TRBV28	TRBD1	CASTLRPGRPGQGFYGEAFF	TGTGCCAGCACTTTACGGCCCGGGCGGCCGGGACAGGGTTTTTATGGTGAAGCTTTCTTT
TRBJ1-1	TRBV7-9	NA	CASSLAWDLNTEAFF	TGTGCCAGCAGCTTAGCTTGGGACTTGAACACTGAAGCTTTCTTT
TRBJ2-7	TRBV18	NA	CASSPSGQGPYEQYF	TGTGCCAGCTCACCATCCGGGCAGGGGCCCTACGAGCAGTACTTC
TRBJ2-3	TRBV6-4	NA	CASSEAEADTQYF	TGTGCCAGCAGTGAAGCCGAGGCAGATACGCAGTATTTT
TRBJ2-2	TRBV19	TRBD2	CASSTPGLQYTGELFF	TGTGCCAGTAGTACCCCGGGACTACAATACACCGGGGAGCTGTTTTTT
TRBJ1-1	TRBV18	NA	CASSPPEGTEAFF	TGTGCCAGCTCACCGCCGGAGGGTACTGAAGCTTTCTTT
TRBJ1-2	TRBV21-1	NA	CASSMADSLNYGYTF	TGTGCCAGCAGCATGGCGGACAGTCTTAACTATGGCTACACCTTC
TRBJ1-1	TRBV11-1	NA	CASSLVQENTEAFF	TGTGCCAGCAGCTTAGTGCAGGAGAACACTGAAGCTTTCTTT
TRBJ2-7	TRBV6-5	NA	CASSLGKADEQYF	TGTGCCAGCAGTCTCGGGAAAGCGGACGAGCAGTACTTC
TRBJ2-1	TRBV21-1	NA	CASSKIVTSGDNEQFF	TGTGCCAGCAGCAAAATCGTGACTAGCGGCGACAATGAGCAGTTCTTC
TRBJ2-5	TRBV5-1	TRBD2	CASSLELAGGRLETQYF	TGCGCCAGCAGCTTGGAACTAGCGGGAGGTCGGCTGGAGACCCAGTACTTC
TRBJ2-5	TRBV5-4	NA	CASSEGGQETQYF	TGTGCCAGCAGCGAGGGTGGACAAGAGACCCAGTACTTC
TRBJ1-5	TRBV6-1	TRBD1	CASSEIGTGTIWPQHF	TGTGCCAGCAGTGAAATCGGGACAGGGACGATTTGGCCCCAGCATTTT